What follows is one TCR beta chain and its context. Its cognate antigen is unknown. The sample belongs to a study of cytomegalovirus exposure and HLA in healthy donors. Study observations and caveats: A later analysis found that most CMV-associated TCR beta chains appeared HLA-restricted.

Healthy people donating bone marrow made up the donors. V was shortened by 5 bases and J by 3 bases, with 7 bases between the two germline ends. Germline lookup yields CDR1 MNHEY and CDR2 SVGAGI. This CDR3 region has 12 residues. The PCR had 60 Vbeta and 13 Jbeta primers. The assay was immunoSEQ multiplex PCR, and TCRdb's table has in-frame clones only and misses some. The sample includes tens of thousands of clones. This rearrangement joins TRBV6-5 to TRBJ1-2; D not resolved. The clonotype was recovered from a female donor in good health and CMV-seropositive. The sample taken for sequencing was PBMCs. The CDR3 bases are TGTGCCAGCAGTGCCTATGACTATGGCTACACCTTC. It is translated as CASSAYDYGYTF.